These 11 T cell receptor beta chains share one sample of origin, sequenced in a study of shared clonotypes between healthy human individuals. The table came from immunoSEQ multiplex PCR; TCRdb's copy has only in-frame clones and leaves some out. The top ten clones hold 1% to 1.5% of a sample with 1.5 million to 2.5 million clones, approximately 95% of them seen once. CD45RO-negative, CCR7-selected cells formed the naive CD8 fraction, which excluded terminally differentiated effector memory CD45RA+ cells. Sequenced sample: naive CD8+ T cells sorted from blood. All receptors come from a man between 18 and 29 years old in good health.

The chain employs TRBV27 and TRBJ2-3; D is perhaps TRBD2 (5 bases). CDR3 length equals 14 residues. CDR1 is MNHEY, CDR2 SMNVEV, per germline (reference sequence). V gave up 2 bases and J gave up 2 bases, with 8 bases separating them. CDR3 sequence: CASSLAGPTDTQYF. The CDR3 DNA reads as TGTGCCAGCAGTTTAGCGGGTCCCACAGATACGCAGTATTTT.

V gene TRBV7-8 combines with J gene TRBJ2-7; TRBD2 matches 11 bases. The V and J ends lost 2 bases and 2 bases, in that order; junction bases with no gene match: 5. The length of the CDR3 is 16 residues. Germline V gives CDR1 SGHVS, CDR2 FQNEAQ. The DNA of the CDR3 is TGTGCCAGCAGCTTAAGCCCTAGCGGGGGGACCTACGAGCAGTACTTC. This encodes CASSLSPSGGTYEQYF.

On this clone: This sample includes further DNA sequences coding for the same CDR3. The V call is TRBV4-1, the J call TRBJ2-7, with a possible D match to TRBD1 (7 bases). Trimming cost V 1 base and J 2 bases, with 12 bases left between them. The CDR3 is 15 amino acids. Per germline, CDR1 MGHRA and CDR2 YSYEKL. CDR3 amino acids: CASSQGQGGTYEQYF. CDR3 sequence (DNA): TGCGCCAGCAGCCAAGGGCAGGGGGGAACCTACGAGCAGTACTTC.

This clone has only one observation. The rearrangement joins TRBV30 to TRBJ1-2; TRBD1 matches at 7 bases. The germline gives CDR1 GTSNPN, CDR2 SVGIG (reference sequence). V shed 8 bases and J 5 bases; nucleotides not matched to a gene: 8. The CDR3 is 12 residues long. The CDR3 nucleotides are TGTGCCCCCCAGGACAGGCTGTATGGCTACACCTTC. Its protein product is CAPQDRLYGYTF.

This rearrangement joins TRBV5-3 to TRBJ2-7; 9 positions agree with TRBD1. TRBV5-3 is noted as an ORF with a role that remains uncertain. The junction had 8 bases not matched to a gene; V was cut back by 4 bases and J by 3 bases. CDR3 length equals 15 residues. The CDR3 sequence: CARSQGDRVSYEQYF. In nucleotides, the CDR3 is TGTGCCAGAAGCCAAGGGGACAGGGTGAGCTACGAGCAGTACTTC.

About this clone itself: Other DNA sequences in this sample translate to the same CDR3. The chain couples TRBV2 to TRBJ2-3; D is uncertain. The ends were cut back, 6 bases at V and 6 bases at J, with 10 bases in the middle. CDR1 is SNHLY and CDR2 is FYNNEI in the germline V gene. This CDR3 is built from 12 residues. The CDR3 region has the DNA TGTGCCAGCAGACCCCTGACGGATACGCAGTATTTT. This codes for CASRPLTDTQYF.

This chain links TRBV4-1 with TRBJ2-5; a possible D gene is TRBD2 (6 bases). CDR3 size: 16 residues. V was pared by 2 bases and J by 5 bases, with 18 bases between. Germline values: CDR1 MGHRA, CDR2 YSYEKL. DNA of the CDR3: TGCGCCAGCAGCCAATGGGAAGGTAGTGGAGGGGAGACCCAGTACTTC. Translated, it gives CASSQWEGSGGETQYF.

The chain recombines TRBV7-6 with TRBJ1-6; no clear D gene. The germline V gene encodes CDR1 SGHVS and CDR2 FNYEAQ. V was cut by 6 bases and J by 5 bases, with 14 bases left in between. The CDR3 sequence is 15 residues long. The CDR3 protein is CASRVDGFNNSPLHF. The CDR3 DNA reads as TGTGCCAGCAGGGTCGACGGATTTAATAATTCACCCCTCCACTTT.

This rearrangement joins TRBV4-3 to TRBJ2-7, with D perhaps matching TRBD2 (5 bases). In germline, CDR1 is LGHNA, CDR2 YSLEER. V gave up 4 bases and J gave up 3 bases, with 13 bases separating them. The CDR3 totals 14 residues. CDR3 in DNA: TGCGCCAGCAGCCGCGGAGCGGCGGACTACGAGCAGTACTTC. It codes for CASSRGAADYEQYF.

The chain couples TRBV11-2 to TRBJ2-1; D gene unclear. The CDR3 length is 14 residues. Germline-derived CDR1 and CDR2 are SGHAT and FQNNGV. Trimming removed 2 bases from V and 5 bases from J, with 10 bases in between. CDR3 bases: TGTGCCAGCAGCTTAATGGCGGTGAACAATGAGCAGTTCTTC. It codes for CASSLMAVNNEQFF.

This clone was observed once. The gene calls are TRBV27 and TRBJ2-1; D might be TRBD2 (6 bases). V was pared by 6 bases and J by 8 bases, with 23 bases between. This CDR3 region has 16 residues. Germline-derived CDR1 and CDR2 are MNHEY and SMNVEV (reference sequence). DNA of the CDR3: TGTGCCAGCAGCCTAGAGTCTGGCGGAGGGGACGATGAGCAGTTCTTC. Translating gives CASSLESGGGDDEQFF.